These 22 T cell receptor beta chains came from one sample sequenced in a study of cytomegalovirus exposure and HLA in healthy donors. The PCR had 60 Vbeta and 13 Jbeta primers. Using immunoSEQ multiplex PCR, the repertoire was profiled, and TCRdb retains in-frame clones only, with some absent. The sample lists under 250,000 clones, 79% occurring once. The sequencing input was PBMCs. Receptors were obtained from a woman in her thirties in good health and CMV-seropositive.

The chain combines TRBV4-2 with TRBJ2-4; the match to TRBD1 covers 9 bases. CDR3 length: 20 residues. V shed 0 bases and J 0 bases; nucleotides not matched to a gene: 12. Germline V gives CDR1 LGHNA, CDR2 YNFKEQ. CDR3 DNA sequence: TGTGCCAGCAGCCAAGATCTAACAGGGGGCGATCACGTAGCCAAAAACATTCAGTACTTC. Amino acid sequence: CASSQDLTGGDHVAKNIQYF.

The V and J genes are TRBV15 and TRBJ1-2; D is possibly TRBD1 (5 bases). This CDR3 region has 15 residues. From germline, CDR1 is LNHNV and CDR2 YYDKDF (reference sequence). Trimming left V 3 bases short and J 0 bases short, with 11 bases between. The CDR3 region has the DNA TGTGCCACCAGCAGCCGACGGGGGTCTAACTATGGCTACACCTTC. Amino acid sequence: CATSSRRGSNYGYTF.

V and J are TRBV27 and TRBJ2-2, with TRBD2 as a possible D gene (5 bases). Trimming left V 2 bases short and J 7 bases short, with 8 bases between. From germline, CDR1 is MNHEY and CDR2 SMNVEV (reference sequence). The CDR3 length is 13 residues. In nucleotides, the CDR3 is TGTGCCAGCAGTTTAAGCCGGGGCGGGGAGCTGTTTTTT. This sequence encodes CASSLSRGGELFF.

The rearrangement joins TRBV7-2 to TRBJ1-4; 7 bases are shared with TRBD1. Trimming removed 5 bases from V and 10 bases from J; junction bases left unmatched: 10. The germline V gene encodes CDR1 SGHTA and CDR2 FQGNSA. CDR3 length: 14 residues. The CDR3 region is CASSRNRQGGKLFF. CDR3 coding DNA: TGTGCCAGCAGCCGTAACAGACAGGGCGGAAAACTGTTTTTT.

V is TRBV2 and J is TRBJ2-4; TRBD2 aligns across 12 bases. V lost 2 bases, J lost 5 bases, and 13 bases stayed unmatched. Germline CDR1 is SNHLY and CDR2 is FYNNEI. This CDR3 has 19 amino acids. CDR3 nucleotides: TGTGCCAGCAGTGAACCGCCGCGGCTAGCGGGGGGGCTTGAAAACATTCAGTACTTC. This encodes CASSEPPRLAGGLENIQYF.

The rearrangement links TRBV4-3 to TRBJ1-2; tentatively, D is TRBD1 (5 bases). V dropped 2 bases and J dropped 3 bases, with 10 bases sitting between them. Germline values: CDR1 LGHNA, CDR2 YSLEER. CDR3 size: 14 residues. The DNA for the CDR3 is TGCGCCAGCAGCCAACAGGGCTCGGACTATGGCTACACCTTC. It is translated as CASSQQGSDYGYTF.

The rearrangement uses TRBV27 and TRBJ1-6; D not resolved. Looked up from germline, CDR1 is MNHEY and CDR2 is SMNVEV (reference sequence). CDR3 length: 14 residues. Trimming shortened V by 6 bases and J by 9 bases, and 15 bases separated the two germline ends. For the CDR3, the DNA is TGTGCCAGCAGCATGACCCGGGATCGTTCACCCCTCCACTTT. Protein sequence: CASSMTRDRSPLHF.

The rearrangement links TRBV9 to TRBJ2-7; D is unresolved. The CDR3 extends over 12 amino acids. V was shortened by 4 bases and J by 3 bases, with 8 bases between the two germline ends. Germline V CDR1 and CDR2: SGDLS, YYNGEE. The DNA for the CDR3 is TGTGCCAGCAGCTCAGAGGTCTACGAGCAGTACTTC. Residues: CASSSEVYEQYF.

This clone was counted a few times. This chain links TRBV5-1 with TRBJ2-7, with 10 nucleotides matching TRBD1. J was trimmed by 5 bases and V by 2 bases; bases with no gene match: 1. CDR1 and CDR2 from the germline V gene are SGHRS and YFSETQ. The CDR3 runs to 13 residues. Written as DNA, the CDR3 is TGCGCCAGCAGCTTCGGACAGGGGGACGAGCAGTACTTC. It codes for CASSFGQGDEQYF.

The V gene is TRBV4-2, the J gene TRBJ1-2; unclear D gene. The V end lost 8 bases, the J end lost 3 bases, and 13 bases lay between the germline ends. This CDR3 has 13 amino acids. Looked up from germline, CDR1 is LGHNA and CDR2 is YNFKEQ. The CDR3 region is CASRGGNYYGYTF. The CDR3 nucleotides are TGTGCCAGCCGGGGAGGTAATTACTATGGCTACACCTTC.

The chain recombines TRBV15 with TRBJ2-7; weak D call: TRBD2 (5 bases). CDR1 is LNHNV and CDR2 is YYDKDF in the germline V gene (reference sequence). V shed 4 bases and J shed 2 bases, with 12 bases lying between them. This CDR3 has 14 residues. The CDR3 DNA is TGTGCCACCAGCACCTCCGGGATACCCTACGAGCAGTACTTC. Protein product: CATSTSGIPYEQYF. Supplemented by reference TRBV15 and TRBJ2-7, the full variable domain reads DAMVIQNPRYQVTQFGKPVTLSCSQTLNHNVMYWYQQKSSQAPKLLFHYYDKDFNNEADTPDNFQSRRPNTSFCFLDIRSPGLGDTAMYLCATSTSGIPYEQYFGPGTRLTVT.

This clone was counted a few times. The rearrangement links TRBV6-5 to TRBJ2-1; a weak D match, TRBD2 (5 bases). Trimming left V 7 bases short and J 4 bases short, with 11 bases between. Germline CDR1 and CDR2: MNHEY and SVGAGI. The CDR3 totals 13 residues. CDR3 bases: TGTGCCAGCAACCTACTAGGATACAATGAGCAGTTCTTC. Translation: CASNLLGYNEQFF.

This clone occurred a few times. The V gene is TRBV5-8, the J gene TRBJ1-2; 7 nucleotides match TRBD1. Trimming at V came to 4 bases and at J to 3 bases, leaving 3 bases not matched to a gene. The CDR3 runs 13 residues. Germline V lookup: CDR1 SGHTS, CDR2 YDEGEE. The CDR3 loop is CASSRDRDYGYTF. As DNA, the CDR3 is TGTGCCAGCAGCCGTGACAGGGACTATGGCTACACCTTC.

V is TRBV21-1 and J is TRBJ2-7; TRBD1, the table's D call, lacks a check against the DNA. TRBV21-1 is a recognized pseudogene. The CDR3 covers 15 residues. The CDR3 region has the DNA TGTGCCAGCAGCAAGGGAGGACAGGCAACCTACGAGCAGTACTTC. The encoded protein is CASSKGGQATYEQYF.

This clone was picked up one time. This CDR3 is CASSMGPPGGQYF. CDR3 bases: TGCGCCAGCAGTATGGGACCTCCCGGGGGGCAGTACTTC. The chain is built from TRBV10-2 and TRBJ2-7; tentative D call: TRBD2 (6 bases). Germline V gene sequence: CDR1 WSHSY, CDR2 SAAADI. Trimming took off 5 bases at V and 9 bases at J, with 17 bases between the two ends. The CDR3 is 13 residues long.

CDR3 sequence: CASSSRLAGGKETQYF. The CDR3 DNA follows: TGTGCCAGCAGTTCGAGACTAGCGGGGGGTAAAGAGACCCAGTACTTC. The genes are TRBV6-6 and TRBJ2-5; TRBD2 matches 13 bases. V dropped 4 bases and J dropped 3; count of bases not matched to a gene: 5. The CDR3 extends over 16 amino acids. Germline-derived CDR1 and CDR2 are MNHNY and SVGAGI (reference sequence).

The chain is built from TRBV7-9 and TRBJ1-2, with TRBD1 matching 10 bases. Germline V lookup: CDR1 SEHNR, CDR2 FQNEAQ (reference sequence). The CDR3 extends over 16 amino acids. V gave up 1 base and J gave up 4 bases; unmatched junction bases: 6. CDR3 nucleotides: TGTGCCAGCAGCTTAGGTGGGACAGGGGAGCTCTATGGCTACACCTTC. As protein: CASSLGGTGELYGYTF. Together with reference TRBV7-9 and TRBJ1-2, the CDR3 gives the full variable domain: DTGVSQNPRHKITKRGQNVTFRCDPISEHNRLYWYRQTLGQGPEFLTYFQNEAQLEKSRLLSDRFSAERPKGSFSTLEIQRTEQGDSAMYLCASSLGGTGELYGYTFGSGTRLTVV.

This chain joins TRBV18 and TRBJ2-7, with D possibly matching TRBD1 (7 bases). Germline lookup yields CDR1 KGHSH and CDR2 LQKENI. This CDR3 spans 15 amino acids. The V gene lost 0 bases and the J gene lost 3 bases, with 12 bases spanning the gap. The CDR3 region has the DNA TGTGCCAGCTCACCACCGGCCCAGGGGGGCTACGAGCAGTACTTC. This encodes CASSPPAQGGYEQYF.

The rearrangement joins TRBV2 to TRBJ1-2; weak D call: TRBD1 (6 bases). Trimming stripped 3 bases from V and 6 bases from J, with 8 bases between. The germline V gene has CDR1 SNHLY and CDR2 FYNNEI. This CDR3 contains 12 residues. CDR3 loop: CASSEGGHGYTF. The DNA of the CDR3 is TGTGCCAGCAGTGAGGGGGGGCATGGCTACACCTTC.

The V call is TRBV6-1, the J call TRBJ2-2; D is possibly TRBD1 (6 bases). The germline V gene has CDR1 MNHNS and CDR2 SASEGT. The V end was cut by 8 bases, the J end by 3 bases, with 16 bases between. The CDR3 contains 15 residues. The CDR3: CASRPRGQHTGELFF. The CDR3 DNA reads TGTGCCAGCCGACCGAGGGGACAACACACCGGGGAGCTGTTTTTT.

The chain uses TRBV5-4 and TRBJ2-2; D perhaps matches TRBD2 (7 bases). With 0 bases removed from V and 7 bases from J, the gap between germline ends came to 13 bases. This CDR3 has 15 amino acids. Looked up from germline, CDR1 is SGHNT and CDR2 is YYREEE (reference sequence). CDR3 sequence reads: CASSLVGGGSGELFF. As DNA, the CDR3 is TGTGCCAGCAGCTTGGTTGGGGGCGGGAGCGGGGAGCTGTTTTTT.

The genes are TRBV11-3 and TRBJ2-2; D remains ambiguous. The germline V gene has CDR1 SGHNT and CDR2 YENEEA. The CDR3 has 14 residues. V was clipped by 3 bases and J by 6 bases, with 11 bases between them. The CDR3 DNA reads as TGTGCCAGCAGCTTCGAAGTTGTAGCCGGGGAGCTGTTTTTT. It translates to CASSFEVVAGELFF.